This TCR beta chain comes out of a study of cytomegalovirus exposure and HLA in healthy donors. Study conclusions and caveats: For TCR beta chains, V- and J-gene trimming was later linked to a missense DCLRE1C variant. According to reports, the classifier identified cytomegalovirus status with high specificity and sensitivity. Whilst most TCR sequences proved rare, a subset of public TCRs occurred across many donors.

Worth noting for this clone: What it binds is not known. An end of the junction differs from the germline gene, which may be a read error.

It was with 60 Vbeta and 13 Jbeta primers that the PCR ran. Sequenced by immunoSEQ multiplex PCR; TCRdb stores in-frame clones only, minus some. The sample totals about 58,000 clones. CDR3 length equals 16 residues. CDR1 and CDR2 (germline): SGHRS, YFSETQ. This chain connects TRBV5-1 to TRBJ2-3; perhaps TRBD1 as D (6 bases). The receptor comes from a male donor in good health and CMV-seronegative. Sequences were obtained from PBMCs. Written as DNA, the CDR3 is TGCGCCAGCAGCTTGTCAGGGGAGAGGGGCACAGATAAGCAGTATTTT. Protein product: CASSLSGERGTDKQYF. The whole variable domain, filled in from reference TRBV5-1 and TRBJ2-3, reads KAGVTQTPRYLIKTRGQQVTLSCSPISGHRSVSWYQQTPGQGLQFLFEYFSETQRNKGNFPGRFSGRQFSNSRSEMNVSTLELGDSALYLCASSLSGERGTDKQYFGPGTRLTVL.